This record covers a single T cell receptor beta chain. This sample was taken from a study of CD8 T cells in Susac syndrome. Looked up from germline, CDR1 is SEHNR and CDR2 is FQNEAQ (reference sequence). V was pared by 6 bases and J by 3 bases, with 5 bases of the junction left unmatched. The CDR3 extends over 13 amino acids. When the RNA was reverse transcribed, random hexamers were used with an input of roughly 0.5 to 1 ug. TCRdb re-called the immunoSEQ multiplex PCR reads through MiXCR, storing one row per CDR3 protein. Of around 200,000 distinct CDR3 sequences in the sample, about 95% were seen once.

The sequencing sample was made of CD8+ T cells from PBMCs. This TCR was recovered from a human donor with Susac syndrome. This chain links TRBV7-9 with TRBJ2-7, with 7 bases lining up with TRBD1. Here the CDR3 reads CASSSGQFYEQYF. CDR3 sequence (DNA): TGTGCCAGCAGTTCGGGACAGTTCTACGAGCAGTACTTC. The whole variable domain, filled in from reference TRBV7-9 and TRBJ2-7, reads DTGVSQNPRHKITKRGQNVTFRCDPISEHNRLYWYRQTLGQGPEFLTYFQNEAQLEKSRLLSDRFSAERPKGSFSTLEIQRTEQGDSAMYLCASSSGQFYEQYFGPGTRLTVT.